This T cell receptor beta chain was identified during a study of shared clonotypes between healthy human individuals. Looking at the study overall: The people who gave samples were a couple of women and a few men aged 18 to 49.

HIV-negative, healthy adults without recent acute infections or vaccinations were the donors. Libraries were prepared by immunoSEQ multiplex PCR; TCRdb keeps only in-frame clonotypes and omits some of them. Among millions of clones listed, 85% to 95% were seen once. This clone was recorded only once. Antigen: not known. Other DNA sequences in the same sample also yield this CDR3. The length of the CDR3 is 14 residues. With 0 bases clipped from V and 3 bases from J, the junction kept 4 bases outside the gene matches. Germline-derived CDR1 and CDR2 are GTSNPN and SVGIG (reference sequence). Regarding the study as a whole: Non-shared clonotypes had lower generation probabilities than clonotypes shared by all four sorted-subset donors. On the whole, naive subsets had larger estimated richness than memory subsets had.

The specimen was naive CD4+ T cells sorted from blood. The subset denotes: CD45RA+ positively selected. The chain has TRBV30 and TRBJ1-1; 7 bases map to TRBD1. This TCR derives from a man aged 18 to 30 in good health. The CDR3: CAWSVGQTYTEAFF. The CDR3 region has the DNA TGTGCCTGGAGTGTGGGACAGACCTACACTGAAGCTTTCTTT.